The T cell receptor beta chain described here comes from a study of CD8 T cells in ankylosing spondylitis. Germline V gene lookup returns CDR1 MNHEY and CDR2 SVGEGT. Trimming took 5 bases from V and 5 from J, leaving 10 bases between them. The CDR3 runs to 13 residues. General observations from the study: Roughly 8 highly homologous variants made up a TCR beta motif that seemed to typify ankylosing spondylitis blood. Matched ankylosing spondylitis synovial fluid reportedly contained a significantly enriched population of disease-linked clones. Some motif variants were previously reported in reactive arthritis synovial fluid and blood. Within peripheral blood, clones linked to disease were CD8+ and relatively rare.

Of note for this clonotype: The antigen is unknown.

For TCR beta, libraries came from quantitative 5'-RACE with molecular barcodes. A single record per CDR3 protein comes from TCRdb applying MiXCR to the 5' RACE reads. The repertoire holds about 540,000 distinct CDR3 sequences, with roughly 13% as singletons. The chain combines TRBV6-2 or TRBV6-3 with TRBJ1-5; D remains unclear. What was sequenced was blood, either unsorted or a sorted T cell fraction (not recorded which). The source is a male donor with ankylosing spondylitis. The CDR3, as DNA: TGTGCCAGCAGTAAGGCTTTGGATCAGCCCCAGCATTTT. The encoded protein is CASSKALDQPQHF.